A selection of T cell receptor beta chains follows, all from one sample in a study of CXCR3-negative and CXCR3-positive naive CD8 T cells. Reanalyzing the 5' RACE reads, TCRdb keeps one entry per CDR3 protein, without DNA. The specimen's table records some 67,000 distinct CDR3 sequences. Input material: naive CXCR3- CD8+ T cells from blood. These receptors were obtained from a human donor in good health. Some clones in this sample may be carry-over from other donors' samples. CDR3s include the opening cysteine and the closing phenylalanine or tryptophan. Clone sizes are given selectively: once, few, many, or a class where the clone is expanded.

j_gene,len,abundance,v_gene,CDR3aa
TRBJ2-7,11,-,TRBV6-2/TRBV6-3,CASSPLYEQYF
TRBJ2-3,16,-,TRBV7-2,CASGLGLAGITDTQYF
TRBJ1-2,15,medium-sized,TRBV4-3,CASSQEDQGSNGYTF
TRBJ2-7,13,-,TRBV7-2,CASSAPPGYEQYF
TRBJ2-1,15,-,TRBV7-9,CASSSLAGASDEQFF
TRBJ2-7,15,-,TRBV4-1,CASSQTGTSQTEQYF
TRBJ2-7,14,-,TRBV29-1,CSVEPSGSSYEQYF
TRBJ2-7,13,-,TRBV5-5,CASSLVSGIEQYF
TRBJ2-1,12,-,TRBV12-3/TRBV12-4,CASSLTSVEQFF
TRBJ1-4,14,-,TRBV20-1,CSAAVPRGEEKLFF
TRBJ2-7,15,-,TRBV28,CASSYSGEGSYEQYF